This TCR beta chain was obtained from a study of identical twins. At least ten counts were recorded for this clonotype. Its matching antigen is unknown. A universal primer site was created by template switching, with the cDNA bearing unique molecular identifiers. One entry per CDR3 protein results from TCRdb running MiXCR on the 5' RACE reads. The sample shows 500,000 to 650,000 distinct CDR3 sequences, about 7% of them seen only once. Study results and caveats: Beta clonotypes that were abundant in cord blood contained fewer insertions, a pattern absent from memory repertoires. Out-of-frame TCR alpha sharing in monozygotic twins exceeded recombination model predictions. Alpha sequences out of frame and shared by twins had excess low generation probability.

This sample was also put to use in a study of yellow fever vaccine responses in identical twins.

This TCR came from a woman aged 18-35 years in good health. The sequencing sample was made of PBMCs.

The CDR3 nucleotides read TGTGCCAGCAGTGGGGACGGCAACTTTCTCCAAGAGACCCAGTACTTC. The encoded protein is CASSGDGNFLQETQYF. V and J are TRBV2 and TRBJ2-5, with D perhaps matching TRBD1 or TRBD2 (5 bases each). This CDR3 is 16 amino acids long. Trimming removed 4 bases from V and 1 base from J, with 16 bases in between. Per germline, CDR1 SNHLY and CDR2 FYNNEI.